These 8 T cell receptor beta chains were all obtained from the same sample, sequenced in a study of blood T cell repertoires in COVID-19. The repertoire was sequenced with immunoSEQ multiplex PCR; TCRdb's copy has only in-frame clones and lacks some. Among under 350,000 clones listed, 85% to 90% were seen once. Specimen: PBMCs or T cells enriched from blood (not recorded which). The receptors come from a man between 25 and 39 years old who had recovered from COVID-19.

The chain carries TRBV6-1 and TRBJ2-7, with 8 nucleotides matching TRBD2. Germline V gives CDR1 MNHNS, CDR2 SASEGT. The V segment lost 2 bases and the J segment 3 bases; nucleotides outside the gene matches: 6. CDR3 length: 15 residues. CDR3 sequence: CASSELSGSYYEQYF. The CDR3 DNA reads as TGTGCCAGCAGTGAACTGAGCGGGAGTTACTACGAGCAGTACTTC.

The chain has TRBV7-8 and TRBJ1-1; TRBD1 might be the D (5 bases). CDR1 is SGHVS and CDR2 is FQNEAQ in the germline V gene. This CDR3 spans 15 amino acids. The V and J ends lost 1 base and 6 bases respectively, with 15 bases between them. The CDR3 is CASSLDQGATAEAFF. The CDR3 coding sequence is TGTGCCAGCAGCTTAGATCAGGGTGCGACTGCTGAAGCTTTCTTT.

The rearrangement joins TRBV11-2 to TRBJ1-4, with D possibly matching TRBD1 (5 bases). The CDR3 length is 16 residues. Trimming removed 5 bases from V and 5 bases from J, with 18 bases in between. Looked up from germline, CDR1 is SGHAT and CDR2 is FQNNGV. This chain's CDR3 is CASSPSAGTINEKLFF. The CDR3 coding sequence is TGTGCCAGCAGCCCCTCGGCCGGGACTATCAATGAAAAACTGTTTTTT.

The J gene is TRBJ2-3, the V gene TRBV3-1 (or the pseudogene TRBV3-2), with TRBD2 identical over 11 bases. The V and J ends lost 0 bases and 9 bases, in that order; junction bases with no gene match: 11. CDR1 LGHDT and CDR2 YNNKEL come from the germline V gene (reference sequence). The CDR3 is made up of 17 amino acids. The CDR3 DNA is TGTGCCAGCAGCCAAGATGTAGCGGGGGGGCCTTCGGGGACGCAGTATTTT. The encoded protein is CASSQDVAGGPSGTQYF.

V gene TRBV5-1 combines with J gene TRBJ2-1, with 10 bases lining up with TRBD2. The germline V gene encodes CDR1 SGHRS and CDR2 YFSETQ. The CDR3 contains 16 residues. The V gene end was trimmed by 3 bases and the J gene end by 4 bases; junction bases not matched to a gene: 7. The CDR3 region is CASSSGTSVLYNEQFF. The CDR3, as DNA: TGCGCCAGCAGCTCCGGGACTAGCGTCCTTTACAATGAGCAGTTCTTC. The whole variable domain, remainder taken from reference TRBV5-1 and TRBJ2-1, is KAGVTQTPRYLIKTRGQQVTLSCSPISGHRSVSWYQQTPGQGLQFLFEYFSETQRNKGNFPGRFSGRQFSNSRSEMNVSTLELGDSALYLCASSSGTSVLYNEQFFGPGTRLTVL.

The V gene is TRBV11-3, the J gene TRBJ1-3, with 8 bases identical to TRBD1. Germline V gives CDR1 SGHNT, CDR2 YENEEA. The junction had 9 bases not matched to a gene; V was cut back by 4 bases and J by 4 bases. CDR3 size: 16 residues. CDR3: CASSSKGQVGGNTIYF. The CDR3 DNA follows: TGTGCCAGCAGCTCGAAGGGACAGGTAGGAGGAAACACCATATATTTT. Complete variable domain (other parts from reference TRBV11-3 and TRBJ1-3): EAGVVQSPRYKIIEKKQPVAFWCNPISGHNTLYWYLQNLGQGPELLIRYENEEAVDDSQLPKDRFSAERLKGVDSTLKIQPAELGDSAVYLCASSSKGQVGGNTIYFGEGSWLTVV.

The chain combines TRBV11-2 with TRBJ1-2; possible D gene TRBD1, 6 bases. V was trimmed by 2 bases and J by 0 bases, leaving 16 bases between them. In germline, CDR1 is SGHAT, CDR2 FQNNGV. The CDR3 length is 17 residues. For the CDR3, the DNA is TGTGCCAGCAGCTTATTTCTCCGGACAGAAGCTAACTATGGCTACACCTTC. Translating gives CASSLFLRTEANYGYTF.

This chain links TRBV11-3 with TRBJ2-7; the D gene is possibly TRBD1 (6 bases). From germline, CDR1 is SGHNT and CDR2 YENEEA. The CDR3 is made up of 13 amino acids. The V end was cut by 2 bases, the J end by 2 bases, with 7 bases between. CDR3 region: CASSLRGTYEQYF. The CDR3 DNA reads as TGTGCCAGCAGCTTAAGGGGGACCTACGAGCAGTACTTC.